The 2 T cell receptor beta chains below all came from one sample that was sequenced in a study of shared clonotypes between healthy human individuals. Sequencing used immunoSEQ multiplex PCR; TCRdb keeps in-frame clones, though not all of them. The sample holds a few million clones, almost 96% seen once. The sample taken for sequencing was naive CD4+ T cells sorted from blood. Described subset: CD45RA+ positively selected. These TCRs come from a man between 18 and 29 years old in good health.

The DNA of the CDR3 is TGCGCCAGCAGCCAAGTGGACAGGGGGAACACTGAAGCTTTCTTT. Translated, it gives CASSQVDRGNTEAFF. This rearrangement joins TRBV4-1 to TRBJ1-1; TRBD1 aligns across 9 bases. CDR3 length: 15 amino acids. Per the germline V gene, CDR1 is MGHRA and CDR2 is YSYEKL. V was clipped by 1 base and J by 1 base; unmatched bases: 1.

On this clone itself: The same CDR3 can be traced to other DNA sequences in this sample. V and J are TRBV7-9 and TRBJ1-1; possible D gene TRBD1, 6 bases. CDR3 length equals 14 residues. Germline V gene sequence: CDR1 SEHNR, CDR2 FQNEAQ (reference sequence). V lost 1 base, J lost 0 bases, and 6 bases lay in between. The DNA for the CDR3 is TGTGCCAGCAGCTTAGGACAGGTGAACACTGAAGCTTTCTTT. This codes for CASSLGQVNTEAFF.